This TCR beta chain was documented in a study of beta chain features in type 1 diabetes. Study outcomes and limitations: All four CD4+ subsets from Type 1 diabetes patients carried moderately but significantly shorter TCRB CDR3s.

Every bit of the isolated RNA underwent reverse transcription, so sequencing read expressed TCRB transcripts. Libraries were prepared by immunoSEQ multiplex PCR; TCRdb keeps only in-frame clonotypes and omits some of them. This table holds hundreds of thousands of clones, over 13% found once. This CDR3 has 13 residues. CDR1 GTSNPN and CDR2 SVGIG come from the germline V gene (reference sequence). Between the trimmed V and J ends, which lost 2 bases and 2 bases, there was a span of 9 bases. In its sample, this clone was seen a few times. Its antigen is not identified. The source material was naive CD4+ T cells from blood. The chain combines TRBV30 with TRBJ1-2, with D unresolved. This clonotype was obtained from a man aged 18 to 30 with type 1 diabetes. CDR3 bases: TGTGCCTGGAGTAAAGGGATCAACTATGGCTACACCTTC. Translation: CAWSKGINYGYTF.